Listed below are T cell receptor beta chains from one sample, sequenced in a study of blood T cell repertoires in COVID-19. Repertoires were generated with immunoSEQ multiplex PCR, while TCRdb's copy carries only in-frame clones and drops some. The sample holds a few hundred thousand clones; 86% are singletons and the top ten take roughly an eighth. Source material: peripheral blood. The receptors come from a man older than 75 with acute or convalescent COVID-19. Both conserved end residues are part of each CDR3. D genes are given only for firm matches. Expanded clones get a size class; other rows say once, few or many, or leave the size out.

>NA|NA|TRBJ1-3|TRBV2
CASTLPGNTIYF
>NA|NA|TRBJ1-5|TRBV18
CASSPRGSRLNQPQHF
>NA|once|TRBJ2-6|TRBV27
CASSFSAHGGANVLTF
>TRBD1|once|TRBJ1-4|TRBV11-1
CASRRSGTEEKLFF
>NA|once|TRBJ2-1|TRBV24-1
CATSDTPSASPSYNEQFF
>NA|NA|TRBJ1-5|TRBV19
CATAGGGNQPQHF
>TRBD1|NA|TRBJ1-2|TRBV27
CASSLSVLVGTGQGYTF
>TRBD1|NA|TRBJ1-2|TRBV28
CASSIQGLALYGYTF
>NA|NA|TRBJ1-2|TRBV6-1
CASSAGVGVTSNGYTF
>TRBD1|NA|TRBJ2-5|TRBV3-1/TRBV3-2
CASSPKDRGLTGETQYF
>NA|NA|TRBJ2-1|TRBV19
CASSIQTGAYNEQFF
>TRBD1|once|TRBJ1-2|TRBV5-1
CASSSGQGRGYTF
>NA|NA|TRBJ1-2|TRBV13
CASSLLYGYTF
>NA|NA|TRBJ1-1|TRBV5-4
CASSPPTGGNTEAFF
>TRBD2|NA|TRBJ2-7|TRBV14
CASSQAGVTAGGSWQYF
>NA|NA|TRBJ1-5|TRBV7-9
CASSYLSNQPQHF
>NA|NA|TRBJ1-2|TRBV18
CASSPGGIAGYTF
>NA|NA|TRBJ1-6|TRBV28
CASSQRRDNSPLHF
>TRBD2|NA|TRBJ2-3|TRBV20-1
CSASGAVGGRADTQYF
>NA|once|TRBJ2-2|TRBV6-2/TRBV6-3
CASSSRLAAPTGELFF
>NA|NA|TRBJ2-7|TRBV4-1
CASSQDKAGIRSYEQYF
>NA|NA|TRBJ1-1|TRBV6-6
CASSPYTEAFF
>NA|NA|TRBJ1-2|TRBV7-2
CASSPGELSGYTF
>NA|NA|TRBJ1-2|TRBV5-1
CASSLSRGSNYGYTF
>NA|NA|TRBJ2-7|TRBV28
CASSLSASGYEQYF
>TRBD1|NA|TRBJ2-6|TRBV10-3
CATSDRGKVTGANVLTF
>TRBD1|NA|TRBJ1-2|TRBV28
CASRTGGSGYGYTF
>NA|once|TRBJ1-2|TRBV6-5
CASTPGLYYGYTF
>NA|NA|TRBJ2-7|TRBV5-1
CASSLAPGYEQYF
>NA|NA|TRBJ2-2|TRBV9
CASSVIEVTGELFF
>NA|NA|TRBJ1-4|TRBV7-9
CASSAGGSSNEKLFF
>TRBD1|NA|TRBJ1-3|TRBV7-8
CASSQRRQGGNTIYF
>TRBD2|once|TRBJ2-7|TRBV12-3/TRBV12-4
CASSLLGGNEQYF
>TRBD1|NA|TRBJ1-4|TRBV5-4
CASSLEATGTNEKLFF
>NA|NA|TRBJ1-1|TRBV7-3
CASSSQGGTEAFF
>NA|NA|TRBJ2-1|TRBV14
CASSQVQGWNEQFF
>TRBD1|NA|TRBJ1-6|TRBV5-6
CASSLEGLGQKNSPLHF
>TRBD2|NA|TRBJ2-2|TRBV6-5
CASSKLAGWGGELFF
>TRBD1|NA|TRBJ1-3|TRBV18
CASTTGVGNTIYF
>TRBD2|NA|TRBJ2-1|TRBV11-2
CASSLGGRGQFF
>TRBD2|NA|TRBJ2-7|TRBV10-2
CASRGSGGANEQYF